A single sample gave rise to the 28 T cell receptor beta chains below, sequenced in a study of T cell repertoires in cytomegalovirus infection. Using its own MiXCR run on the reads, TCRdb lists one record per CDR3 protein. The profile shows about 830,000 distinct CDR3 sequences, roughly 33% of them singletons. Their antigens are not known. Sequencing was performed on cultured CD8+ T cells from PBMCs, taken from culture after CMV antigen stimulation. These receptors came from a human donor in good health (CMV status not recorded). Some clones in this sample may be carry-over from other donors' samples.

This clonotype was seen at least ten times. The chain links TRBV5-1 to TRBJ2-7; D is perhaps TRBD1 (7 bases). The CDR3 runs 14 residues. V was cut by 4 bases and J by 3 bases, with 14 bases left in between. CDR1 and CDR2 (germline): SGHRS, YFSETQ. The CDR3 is CASSKDREVYEQYF. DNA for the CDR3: TGCGCCAGCAGCAAAGACAGGGAGGTCTACGAGCAGTACTTC.

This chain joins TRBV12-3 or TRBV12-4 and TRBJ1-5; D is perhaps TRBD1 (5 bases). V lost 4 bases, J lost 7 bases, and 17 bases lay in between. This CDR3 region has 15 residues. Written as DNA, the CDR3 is TGTGCCAGCAGTTCGGGACGGACGGTCGGGCAGCCCCAGCATTTT. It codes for CASSSGRTVGQPQHF.

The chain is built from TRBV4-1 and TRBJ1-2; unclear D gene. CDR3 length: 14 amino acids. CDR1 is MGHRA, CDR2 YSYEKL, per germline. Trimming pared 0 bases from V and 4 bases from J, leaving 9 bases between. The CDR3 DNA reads TGCGCCAGCAGCCAAGATGGTGGCGTCTATGGCTACACCTTC. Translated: CASSQDGGVYGYTF.

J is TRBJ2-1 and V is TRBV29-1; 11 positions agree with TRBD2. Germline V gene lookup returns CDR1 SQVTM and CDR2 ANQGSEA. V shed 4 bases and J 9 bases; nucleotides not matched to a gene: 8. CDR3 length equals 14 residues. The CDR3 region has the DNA TGCAGCGTTGGCCTAGCGGGGGGCAGGAGTGAGCAGTTCTTC. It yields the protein CSVGLAGGRSEQFF.

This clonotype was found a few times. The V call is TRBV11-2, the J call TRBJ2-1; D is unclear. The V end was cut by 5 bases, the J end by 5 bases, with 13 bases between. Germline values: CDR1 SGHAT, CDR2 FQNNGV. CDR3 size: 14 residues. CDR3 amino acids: CASSDTVRHNEQFF. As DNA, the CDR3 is TGTGCCAGCAGCGACACCGTTCGGCACAATGAGCAGTTCTTC.

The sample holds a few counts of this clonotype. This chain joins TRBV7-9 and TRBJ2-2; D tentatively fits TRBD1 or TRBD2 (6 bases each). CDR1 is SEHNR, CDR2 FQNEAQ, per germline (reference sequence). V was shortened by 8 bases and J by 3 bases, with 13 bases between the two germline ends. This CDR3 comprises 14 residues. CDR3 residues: CASVTGADTGELFF. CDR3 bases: TGTGCCAGCGTCACGGGGGCGGACACCGGGGAGCTGTTTTTT.

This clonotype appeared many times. The CDR3 reads CASSPQLTSGGDETQYF. The CDR3 DNA reads TGTGCCAGCAGCCCCCAACTGACTAGCGGGGGGGATGAGACCCAGTACTTC. The chain carries TRBV7-2 and TRBJ2-5; the match to TRBD2 covers 14 bases. Germline CDR1 and CDR2: SGHTA and FQGNSA. Trimming at V came to 5 bases and at J to 5 bases, leaving 10 bases not matched to a gene. This CDR3 spans 17 amino acids. The full variable domain, completed using reference TRBV7-2 and TRBJ2-5, is GAGVSQSPSNKVTEKGKDVELRCDPISGHTALYWYRQSLGQGLEFLIYFQGNSAPDKSGLPSDRFSAERTGGSVSTLTIQRTQQEDSAVYLCASSPQLTSGGDETQYFGPGTRLLVL.

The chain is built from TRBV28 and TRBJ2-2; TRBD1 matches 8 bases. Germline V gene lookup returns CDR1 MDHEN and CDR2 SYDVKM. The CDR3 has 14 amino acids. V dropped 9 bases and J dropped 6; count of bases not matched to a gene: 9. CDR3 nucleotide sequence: TGTGCCAGAATTACAGGGGGAGAGGCCGGGGAGCTGTTTTTT. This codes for CARITGGEAGELFF.

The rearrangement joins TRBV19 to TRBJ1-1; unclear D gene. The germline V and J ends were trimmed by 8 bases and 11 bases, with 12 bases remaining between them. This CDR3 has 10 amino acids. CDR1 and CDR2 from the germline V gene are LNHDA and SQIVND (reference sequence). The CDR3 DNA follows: TGTGCCAGTCTCGGCAGCGAGGCTTTCTTT. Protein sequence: CASLGSEAFF.

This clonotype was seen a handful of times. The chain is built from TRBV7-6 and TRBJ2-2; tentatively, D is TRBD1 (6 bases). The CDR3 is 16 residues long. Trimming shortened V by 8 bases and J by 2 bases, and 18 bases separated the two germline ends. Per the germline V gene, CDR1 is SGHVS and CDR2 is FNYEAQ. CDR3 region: CASGPFWTANTGELFF. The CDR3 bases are TGTGCCAGCGGACCCTTTTGGACAGCAAACACCGGGGAGCTGTTTTTT.

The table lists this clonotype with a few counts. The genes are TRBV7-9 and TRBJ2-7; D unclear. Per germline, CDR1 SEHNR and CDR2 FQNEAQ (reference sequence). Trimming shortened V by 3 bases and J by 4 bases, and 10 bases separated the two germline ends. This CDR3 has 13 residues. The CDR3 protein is CASSFSDVYEQYF. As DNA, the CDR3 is TGTGCCAGCAGCTTCTCCGACGTTTACGAGCAGTACTTC.

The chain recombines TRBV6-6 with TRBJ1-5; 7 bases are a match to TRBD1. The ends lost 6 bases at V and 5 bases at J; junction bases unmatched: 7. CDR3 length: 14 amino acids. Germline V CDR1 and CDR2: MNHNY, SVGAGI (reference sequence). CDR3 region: CASRGDSIYQPQHF. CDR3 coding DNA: TGTGCCAGCAGGGGGGACAGTATTTATCAGCCCCAGCATTTT.

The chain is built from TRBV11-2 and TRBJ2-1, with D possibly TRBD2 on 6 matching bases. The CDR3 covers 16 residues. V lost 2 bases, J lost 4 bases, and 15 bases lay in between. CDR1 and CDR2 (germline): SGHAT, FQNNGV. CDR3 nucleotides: TGTGCCAGCAGCTTAAGGTCCAGCGGGCCGTACAATGAGCAGTTCTTC. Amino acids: CASSLRSSGPYNEQFF.

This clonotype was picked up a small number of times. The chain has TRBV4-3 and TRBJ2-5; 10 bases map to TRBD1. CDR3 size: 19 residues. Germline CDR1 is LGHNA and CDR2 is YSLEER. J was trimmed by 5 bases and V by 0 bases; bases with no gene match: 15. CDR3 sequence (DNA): TGCGCCAGCAGCCAAGAACCCGCCCTGACAGGGGGCAATCGCGAGACCCAGTACTTC. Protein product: CASSQEPALTGGNRETQYF.

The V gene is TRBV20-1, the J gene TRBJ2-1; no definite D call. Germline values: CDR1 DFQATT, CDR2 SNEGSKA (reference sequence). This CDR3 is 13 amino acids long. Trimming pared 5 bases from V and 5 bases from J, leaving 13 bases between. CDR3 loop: CSAPRSVDNEQFF. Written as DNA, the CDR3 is TGCAGTGCTCCCCGGTCGGTGGACAATGAGCAGTTCTTC.

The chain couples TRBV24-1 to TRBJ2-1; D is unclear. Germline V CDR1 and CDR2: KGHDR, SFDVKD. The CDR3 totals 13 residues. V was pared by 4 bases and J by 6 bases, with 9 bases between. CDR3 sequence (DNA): TGTGCCACCAGTGACACATGGGGCAATGAGCAGTTCTTC. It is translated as CATSDTWGNEQFF.

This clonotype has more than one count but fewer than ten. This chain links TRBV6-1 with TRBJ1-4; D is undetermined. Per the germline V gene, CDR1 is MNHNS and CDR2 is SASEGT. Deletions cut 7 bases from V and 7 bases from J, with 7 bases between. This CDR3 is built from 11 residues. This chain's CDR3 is CASTGREKLFF. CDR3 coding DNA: TGTGCCAGCACTGGGCGTGAAAAACTGTTTTTT.

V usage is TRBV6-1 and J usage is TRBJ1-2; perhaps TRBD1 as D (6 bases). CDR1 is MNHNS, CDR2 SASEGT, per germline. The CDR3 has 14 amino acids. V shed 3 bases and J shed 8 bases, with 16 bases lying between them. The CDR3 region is CASSDFTGPNGYTF. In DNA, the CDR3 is TGTGCCAGCAGTGACTTCACAGGGCCTAACGGCTACACCTTC.

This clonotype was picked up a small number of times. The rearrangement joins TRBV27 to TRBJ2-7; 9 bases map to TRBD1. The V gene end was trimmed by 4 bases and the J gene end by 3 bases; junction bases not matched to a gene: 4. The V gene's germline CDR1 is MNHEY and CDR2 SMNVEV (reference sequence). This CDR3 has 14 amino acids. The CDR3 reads CASSSTGGDYEQYF. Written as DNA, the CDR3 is TGTGCCAGCAGTTCGACAGGGGGTGACTACGAGCAGTACTTC.

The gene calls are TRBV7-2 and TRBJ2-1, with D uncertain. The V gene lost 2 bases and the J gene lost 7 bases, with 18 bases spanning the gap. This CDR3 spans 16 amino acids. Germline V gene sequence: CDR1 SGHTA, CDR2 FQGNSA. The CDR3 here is CASSLQRATSRNEQFF. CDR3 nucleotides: TGTGCCAGCAGCTTACAACGAGCGACCTCACGAAATGAGCAGTTCTTC. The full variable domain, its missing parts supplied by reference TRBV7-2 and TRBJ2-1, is GAGVSQSPSNKVTEKGKDVELRCDPISGHTALYWYRQSLGQGLEFLIYFQGNSAPDKSGLPSDRFSAERTGGSVSTLTIQRTQQEDSAVYLCASSLQRATSRNEQFFGPGTRLTVL.

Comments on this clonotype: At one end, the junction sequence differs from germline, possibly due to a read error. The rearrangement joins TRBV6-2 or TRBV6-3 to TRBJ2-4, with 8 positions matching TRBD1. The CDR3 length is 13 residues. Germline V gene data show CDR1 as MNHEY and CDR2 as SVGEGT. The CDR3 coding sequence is TGTGCCAACAGTTACTTGGACAGGGACGTTCAGTACTTC. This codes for CANSYLDRDVQYF.

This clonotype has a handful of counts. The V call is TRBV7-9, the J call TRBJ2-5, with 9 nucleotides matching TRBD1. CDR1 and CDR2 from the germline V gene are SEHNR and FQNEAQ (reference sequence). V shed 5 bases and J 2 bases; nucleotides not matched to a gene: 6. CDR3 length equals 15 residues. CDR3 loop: CASSPRQGEQETQYF. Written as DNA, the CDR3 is TGTGCCAGCAGCCCTAGACAGGGGGAGCAAGAGACCCAGTACTTC. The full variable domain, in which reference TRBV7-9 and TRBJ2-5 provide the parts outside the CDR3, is DTGVSQNPRHKITKRGQNVTFRCDPISEHNRLYWYRQTLGQGPEFLTYFQNEAQLEKSRLLSDRFSAERPKGSFSTLEIQRTEQGDSAMYLCASSPRQGEQETQYFGPGTRLLVL.

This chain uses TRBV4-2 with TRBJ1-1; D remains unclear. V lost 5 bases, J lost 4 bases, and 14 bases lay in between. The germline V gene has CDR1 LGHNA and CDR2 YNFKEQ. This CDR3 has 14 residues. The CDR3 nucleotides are TGTGCCAGCAGCACTGAGTGGCGAGGCACTGAAGCTTTCTTT. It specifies CASSTEWRGTEAFF.

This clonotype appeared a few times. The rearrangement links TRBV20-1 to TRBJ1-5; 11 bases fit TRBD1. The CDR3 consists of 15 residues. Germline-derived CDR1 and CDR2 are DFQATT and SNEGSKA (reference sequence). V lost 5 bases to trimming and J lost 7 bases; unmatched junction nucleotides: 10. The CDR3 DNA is TGCAGTGCTCTTAAGGGGACAGGGGGATCGCAGCCCCAGCATTTT. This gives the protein CSALKGTGGSQPQHF.

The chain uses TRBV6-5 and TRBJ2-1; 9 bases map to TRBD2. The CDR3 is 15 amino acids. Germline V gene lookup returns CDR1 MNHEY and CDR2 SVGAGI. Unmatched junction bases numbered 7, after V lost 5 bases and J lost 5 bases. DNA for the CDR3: TGTGCCAGCAGTCTTCTAGCGGGGACCAACAATGAGCAGTTCTTC. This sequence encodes CASSLLAGTNNEQFF.

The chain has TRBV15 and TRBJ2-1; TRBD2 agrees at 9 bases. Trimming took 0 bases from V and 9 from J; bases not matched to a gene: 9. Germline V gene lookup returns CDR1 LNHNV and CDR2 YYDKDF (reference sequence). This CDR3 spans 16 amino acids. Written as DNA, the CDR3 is TGTGCCACCAGCAGAGATATTGGCGGGGGGGCGCTTGAGCAGTTCTTC. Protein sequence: CATSRDIGGGALEQFF.

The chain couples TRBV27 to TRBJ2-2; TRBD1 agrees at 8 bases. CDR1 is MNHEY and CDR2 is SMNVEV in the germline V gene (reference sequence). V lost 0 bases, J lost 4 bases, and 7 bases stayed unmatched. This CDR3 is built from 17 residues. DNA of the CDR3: TGTGCCAGCAGTTTATCTGGAGGACAGGGAAGCACCGGGGAGCTGTTTTTT. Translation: CASSLSGGQGSTGELFF.

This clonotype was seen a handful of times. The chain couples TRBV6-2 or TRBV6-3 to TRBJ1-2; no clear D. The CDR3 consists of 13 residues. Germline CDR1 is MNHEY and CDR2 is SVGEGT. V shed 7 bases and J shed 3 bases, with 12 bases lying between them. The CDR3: CASTLTAHYGYTF. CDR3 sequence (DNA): TGTGCCAGCACCTTAACCGCTCACTATGGCTACACCTTC.